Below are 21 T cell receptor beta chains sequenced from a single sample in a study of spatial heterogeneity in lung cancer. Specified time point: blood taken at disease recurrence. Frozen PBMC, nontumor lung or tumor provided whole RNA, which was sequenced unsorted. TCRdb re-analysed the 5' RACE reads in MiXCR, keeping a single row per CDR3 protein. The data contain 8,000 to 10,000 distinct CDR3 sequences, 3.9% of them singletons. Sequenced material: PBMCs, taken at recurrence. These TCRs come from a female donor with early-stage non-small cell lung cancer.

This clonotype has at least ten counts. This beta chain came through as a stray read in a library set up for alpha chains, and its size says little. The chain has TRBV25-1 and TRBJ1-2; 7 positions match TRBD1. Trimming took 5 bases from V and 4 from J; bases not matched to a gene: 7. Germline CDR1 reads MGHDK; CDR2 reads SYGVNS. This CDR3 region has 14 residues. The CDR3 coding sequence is TGTGCCAGCAGTACCTTGACAGGGTTCTATGGCTACACCTTC. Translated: CASSTLTGFYGYTF.

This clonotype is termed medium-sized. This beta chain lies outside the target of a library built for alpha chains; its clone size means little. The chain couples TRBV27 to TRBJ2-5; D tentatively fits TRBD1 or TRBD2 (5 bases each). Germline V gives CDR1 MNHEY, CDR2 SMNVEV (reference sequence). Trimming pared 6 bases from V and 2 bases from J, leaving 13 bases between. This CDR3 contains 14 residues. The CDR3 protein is CASSPGTNQETQYF. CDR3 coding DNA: TGTGCCAGCAGCCCCGGGACCAATCAAGAGACCCAGTACTTC.

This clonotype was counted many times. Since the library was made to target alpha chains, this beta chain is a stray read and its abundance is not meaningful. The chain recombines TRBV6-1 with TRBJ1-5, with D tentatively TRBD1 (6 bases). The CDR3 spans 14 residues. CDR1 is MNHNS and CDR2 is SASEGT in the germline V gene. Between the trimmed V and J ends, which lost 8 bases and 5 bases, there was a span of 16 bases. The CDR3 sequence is CASSQQGMDQPQHF. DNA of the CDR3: TGTGCCAGCTCCCAACAGGGAATGGATCAGCCCCAGCATTTT.

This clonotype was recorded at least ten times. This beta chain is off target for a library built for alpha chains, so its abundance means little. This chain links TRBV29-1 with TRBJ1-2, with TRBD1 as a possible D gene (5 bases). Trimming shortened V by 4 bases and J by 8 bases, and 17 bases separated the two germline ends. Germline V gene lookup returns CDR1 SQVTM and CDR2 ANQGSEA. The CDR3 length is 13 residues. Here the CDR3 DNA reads TGCAGCGTTGGAGGACACGGGGGTTCAGGCTACACCTTC. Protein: CSVGGHGGSGYTF. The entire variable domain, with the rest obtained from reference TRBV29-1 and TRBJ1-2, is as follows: SAVISQKPSRDICQRGTSLTIQCQVDSQVTMMFWYRQQPGQSLTLIATANQGSEATYESGFVIDKFPISRPNLTFSTLTVSNMSPEDSSIYLCSVGGHGGSGYTFGSGTRLTVV.

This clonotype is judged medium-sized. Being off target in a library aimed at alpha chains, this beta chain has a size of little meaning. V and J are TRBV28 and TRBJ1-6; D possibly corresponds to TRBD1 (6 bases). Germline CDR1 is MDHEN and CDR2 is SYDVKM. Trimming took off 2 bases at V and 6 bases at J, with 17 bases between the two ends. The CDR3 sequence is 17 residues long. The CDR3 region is CASSLPTGFWRNSPLHF. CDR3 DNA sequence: TGTGCCAGCAGTTTACCCACAGGGTTTTGGCGTAATTCACCCCTCCACTTT.

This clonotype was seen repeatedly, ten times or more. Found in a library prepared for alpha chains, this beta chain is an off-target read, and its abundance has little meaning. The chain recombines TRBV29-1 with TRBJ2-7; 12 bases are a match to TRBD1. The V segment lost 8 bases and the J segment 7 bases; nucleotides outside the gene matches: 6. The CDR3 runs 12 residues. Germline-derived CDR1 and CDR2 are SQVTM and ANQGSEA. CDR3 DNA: TGCAGCACGGGGACAGGGGGCGGGGAGCAGTACTTC. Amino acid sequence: CSTGTGGGEQYF.

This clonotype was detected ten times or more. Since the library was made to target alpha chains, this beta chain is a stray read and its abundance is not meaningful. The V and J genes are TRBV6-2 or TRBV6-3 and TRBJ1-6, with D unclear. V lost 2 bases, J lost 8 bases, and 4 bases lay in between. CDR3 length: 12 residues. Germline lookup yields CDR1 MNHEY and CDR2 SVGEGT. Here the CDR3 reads CASSYGDSPLHF. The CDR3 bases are TGTGCCAGCAGTTACGGGGATTCACCCCTCCACTTT.

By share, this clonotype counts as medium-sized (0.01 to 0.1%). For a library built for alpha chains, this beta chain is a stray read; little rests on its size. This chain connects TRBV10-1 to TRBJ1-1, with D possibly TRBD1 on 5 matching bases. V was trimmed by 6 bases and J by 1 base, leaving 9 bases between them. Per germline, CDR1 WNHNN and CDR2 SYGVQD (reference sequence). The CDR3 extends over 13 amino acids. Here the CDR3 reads CASSRGQNTEAFF. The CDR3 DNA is TGCGCCAGCAGCCGCGGACAGAACACTGAAGCTTTCTTT.

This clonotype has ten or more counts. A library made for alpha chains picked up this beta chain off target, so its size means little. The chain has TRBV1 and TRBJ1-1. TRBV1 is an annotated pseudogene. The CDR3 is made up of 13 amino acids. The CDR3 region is CTSPQPMNTEAFF. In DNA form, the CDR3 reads TGCACCAGCCCCCAACCGATGAACACTGAAGCTTTCTTT.

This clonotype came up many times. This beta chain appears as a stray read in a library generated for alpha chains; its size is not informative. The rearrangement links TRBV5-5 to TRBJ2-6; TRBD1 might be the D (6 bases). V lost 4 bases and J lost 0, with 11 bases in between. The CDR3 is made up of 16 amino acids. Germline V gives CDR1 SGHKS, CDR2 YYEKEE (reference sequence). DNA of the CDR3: TGTGCCAGCAGCAGGGGACAACTCTCTGGGGCCAACGTCCTGACTTTC. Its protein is CASSRGQLSGANVLTF.

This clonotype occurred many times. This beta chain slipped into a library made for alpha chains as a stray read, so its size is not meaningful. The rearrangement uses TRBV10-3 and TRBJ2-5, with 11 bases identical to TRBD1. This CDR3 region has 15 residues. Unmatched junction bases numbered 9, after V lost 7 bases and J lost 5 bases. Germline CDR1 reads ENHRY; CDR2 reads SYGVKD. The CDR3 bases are TGTGCCATCAACTCCGGACAGGGGGCAAGTGAGACCCAGTACTTC. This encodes CAINSGQGASETQYF.

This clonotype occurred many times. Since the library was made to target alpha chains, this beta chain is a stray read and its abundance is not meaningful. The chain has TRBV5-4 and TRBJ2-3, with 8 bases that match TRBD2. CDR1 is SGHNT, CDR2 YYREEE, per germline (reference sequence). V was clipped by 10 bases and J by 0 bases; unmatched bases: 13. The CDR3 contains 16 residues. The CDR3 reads CAVTPRASGSTDTQYF. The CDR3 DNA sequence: TGTGCCGTAACCCCGCGGGCTAGCGGGAGCACAGATACGCAGTATTTT.

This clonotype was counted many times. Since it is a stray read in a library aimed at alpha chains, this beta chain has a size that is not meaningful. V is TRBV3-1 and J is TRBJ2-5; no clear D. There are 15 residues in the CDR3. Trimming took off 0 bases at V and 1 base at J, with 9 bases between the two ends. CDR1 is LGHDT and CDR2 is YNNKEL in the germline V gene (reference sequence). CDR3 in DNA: TGTGCCAGCAGCCAAGATGGGATGCCCCAAGAGACCCAGTACTTC. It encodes CASSQDGMPQETQYF.

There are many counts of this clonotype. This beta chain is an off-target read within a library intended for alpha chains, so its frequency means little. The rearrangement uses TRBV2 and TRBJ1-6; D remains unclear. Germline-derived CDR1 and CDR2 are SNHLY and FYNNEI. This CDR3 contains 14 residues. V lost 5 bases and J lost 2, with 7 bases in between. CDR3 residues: CASSMVAYNSPLHF. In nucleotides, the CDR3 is TGTGCCAGCAGTATGGTCGCCTATAATTCACCCCTCCACTTT.

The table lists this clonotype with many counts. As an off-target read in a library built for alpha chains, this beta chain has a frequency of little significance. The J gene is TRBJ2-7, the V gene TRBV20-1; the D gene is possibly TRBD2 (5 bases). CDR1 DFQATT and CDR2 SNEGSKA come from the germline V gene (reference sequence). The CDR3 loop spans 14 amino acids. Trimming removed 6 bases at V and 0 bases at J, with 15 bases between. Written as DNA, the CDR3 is TGCAGTGCCGCGGCGGGTTCCAGCTCCTACGAGCAGTACTTC. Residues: CSAAAGSSSYEQYF.

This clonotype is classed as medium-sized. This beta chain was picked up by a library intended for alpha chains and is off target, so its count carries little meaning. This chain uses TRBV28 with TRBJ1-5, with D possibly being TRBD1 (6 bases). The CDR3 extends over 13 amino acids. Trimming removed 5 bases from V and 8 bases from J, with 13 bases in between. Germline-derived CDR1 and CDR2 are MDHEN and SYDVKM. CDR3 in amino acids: CASSREGQKPQHF. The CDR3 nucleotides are TGTGCCAGCAGTCGAGAAGGACAGAAGCCCCAGCATTTT.

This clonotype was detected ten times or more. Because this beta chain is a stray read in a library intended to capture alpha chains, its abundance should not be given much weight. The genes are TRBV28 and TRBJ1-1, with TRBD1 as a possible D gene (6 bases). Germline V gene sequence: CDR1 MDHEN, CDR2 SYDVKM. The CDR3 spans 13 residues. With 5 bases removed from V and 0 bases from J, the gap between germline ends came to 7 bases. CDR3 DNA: TGTGCCAGCAGTGGGACATTGAACACTGAAGCTTTCTTT. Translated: CASSGTLNTEAFF.

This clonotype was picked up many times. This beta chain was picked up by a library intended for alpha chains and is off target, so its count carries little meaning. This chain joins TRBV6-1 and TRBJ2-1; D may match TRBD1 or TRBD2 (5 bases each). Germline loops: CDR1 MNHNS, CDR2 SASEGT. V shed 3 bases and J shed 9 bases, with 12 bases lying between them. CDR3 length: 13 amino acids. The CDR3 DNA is TGTGCCAGCAGTGACCTGCTTGGGGGTGAGCAGTTCTTC. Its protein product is CASSDLLGGEQFF.

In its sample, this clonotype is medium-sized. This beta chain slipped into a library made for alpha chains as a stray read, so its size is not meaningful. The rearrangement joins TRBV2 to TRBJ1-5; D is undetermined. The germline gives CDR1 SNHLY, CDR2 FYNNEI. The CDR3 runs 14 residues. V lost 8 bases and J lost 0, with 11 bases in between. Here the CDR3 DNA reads TGTGCCAGCGCTGATTACGATAGCAATCAGCCCCAGCATTTT. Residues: CASADYDSNQPQHF.

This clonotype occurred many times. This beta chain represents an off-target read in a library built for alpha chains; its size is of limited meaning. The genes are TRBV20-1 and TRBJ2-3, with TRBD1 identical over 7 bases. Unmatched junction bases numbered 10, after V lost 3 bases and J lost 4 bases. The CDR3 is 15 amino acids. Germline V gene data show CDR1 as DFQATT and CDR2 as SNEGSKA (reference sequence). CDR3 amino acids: CSASSGQGVADTQYF. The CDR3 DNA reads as TGCAGTGCTAGTTCCGGGCAGGGGGTTGCAGATACGCAGTATTTT.

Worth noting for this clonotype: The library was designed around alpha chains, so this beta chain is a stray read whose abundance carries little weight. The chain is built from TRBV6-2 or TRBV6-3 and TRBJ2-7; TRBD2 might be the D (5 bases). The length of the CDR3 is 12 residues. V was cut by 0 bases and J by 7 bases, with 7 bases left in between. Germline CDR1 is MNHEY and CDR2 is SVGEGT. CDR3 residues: CASSYSRREQYF. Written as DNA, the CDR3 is TGTGCCAGCAGTTACTCGCGGAGGGAGCAGTACTTC.